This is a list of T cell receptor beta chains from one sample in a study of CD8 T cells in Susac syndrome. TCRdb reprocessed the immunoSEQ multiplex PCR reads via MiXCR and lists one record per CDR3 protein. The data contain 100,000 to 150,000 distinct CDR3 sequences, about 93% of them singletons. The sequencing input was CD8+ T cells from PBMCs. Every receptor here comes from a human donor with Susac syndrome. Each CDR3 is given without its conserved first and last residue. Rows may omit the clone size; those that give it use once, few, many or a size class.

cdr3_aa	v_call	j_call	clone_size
ASSSGTSGRGETQY	TRBV27	TRBJ2-5	-
ASSLTNGQEKF	TRBV13	TRBJ1-4	-
ASSYGGPYGYT	TRBV9	TRBJ1-2	-
ASSQDARFLVTGELF	TRBV4-3	TRBJ2-2	-
ASSQDDTGALSYNEQF	TRBV3-1	TRBJ2-1	-
ASSIGTGGSYEQY	TRBV19	TRBJ2-7	once
ASSFEPSPTGELF	TRBV12-3/TRBV12-4	TRBJ2-2	-
ASSEGTSSTDTQY	TRBV2	TRBJ2-3	-
ASSLGVTYEQY	TRBV7-9	TRBJ2-7	-
ASSKPSYREETQY	TRBV21-1	TRBJ2-5	-
ASSRGGRNTEAF	TRBV5-6	TRBJ1-1	-
ASSPLGDEQF	TRBV6-5	TRBJ2-1	-
ASSSRLEAF	TRBV11-2	TRBJ1-1	-
ASSQEGAGASYEQY	TRBV4-2	TRBJ2-7	-
ASSFLAASYEQY	TRBV28	TRBJ2-7	few
ASSAKENEQF	TRBV9	TRBJ2-1	once
ASSLTGAGSPLH	TRBV7-6	TRBJ1-6	-
ASSYSNSGSTGELF	TRBV6-6	TRBJ2-2	-
ASSASYEQY	TRBV25-1	TRBJ2-7	-
ASSEYKREGGTGELF	TRBV25-1	TRBJ2-2	-
ASSSGLAGNEQF	TRBV11-3	TRBJ2-1	-
SVTSGATNTGELF	TRBV29-1	TRBJ2-2	-
AISGSSYNEQF	TRBV6-2/TRBV6-3	TRBJ2-1	once
ASSIGQAAF	TRBV19	TRBJ1-1	-
ASSPGQGGEQY	TRBV7-6	TRBJ2-7	-
ASSLFFPGQETQY	TRBV12-3/TRBV12-4	TRBJ2-5	-
ASSSRSTAIKSSYNEQF	TRBV7-9	TRBJ2-1	-
ASSVEDSGNTIY	TRBV9	TRBJ1-3	-
ASRGLWGDGNTIY	TRBV12-3/TRBV12-4	TRBJ1-3	-
ASSGVQGANYGYT	TRBV25-1	TRBJ1-2	-
ASSIGGYNEQF	TRBV5-4	TRBJ2-1	-
ASSLGGQSPNYGYT	TRBV7-2	TRBJ1-2	-
AWSVRGGGNQPQH	TRBV30	TRBJ1-5	-
ASSAETSQETQY	TRBV9	TRBJ2-5	-
ASSLASMTGKAF	TRBV5-6	TRBJ1-1	-
ASSPAGDHQPQH	TRBV9	TRBJ1-5	-
ASSHRGDYGYT	TRBV27	TRBJ1-2	-